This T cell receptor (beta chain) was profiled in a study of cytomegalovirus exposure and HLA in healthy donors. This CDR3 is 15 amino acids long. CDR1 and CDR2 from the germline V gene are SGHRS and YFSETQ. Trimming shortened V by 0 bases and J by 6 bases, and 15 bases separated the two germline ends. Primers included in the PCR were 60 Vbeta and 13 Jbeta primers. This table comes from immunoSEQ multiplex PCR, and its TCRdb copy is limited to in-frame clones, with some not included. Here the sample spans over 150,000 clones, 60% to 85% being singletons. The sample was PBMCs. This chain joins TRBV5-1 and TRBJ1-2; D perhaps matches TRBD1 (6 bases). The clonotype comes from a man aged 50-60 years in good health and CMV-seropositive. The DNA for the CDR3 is TGCGCCAGCAGCTTGGGAGGGGGGGGCTTCGATGGCTACACCTTC. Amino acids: CASSLGGGGFDGYTF. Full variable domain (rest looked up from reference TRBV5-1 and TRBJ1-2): KAGVTQTPRYLIKTRGQQVTLSCSPISGHRSVSWYQQTPGQGLQFLFEYFSETQRNKGNFPGRFSGRQFSNSRSEMNVSTLELGDSALYLCASSLGGGGFDGYTFGSGTRLTVV.